This T cell receptor beta chain was retrieved from a study of shared clonotypes between healthy human individuals. V lost 5 bases and J 0 bases, leaving 8 bases between the germline ends. Germline-derived CDR1 and CDR2 are KGHSH and LQKENI. The CDR3 contains 14 residues. Whole-study findings and limits: Clonotypes not shared had lower generation probabilities than those common to all four donors.

For this clone: The antigen is undetermined.

Method: immunoSEQ multiplex PCR; TCRdb's copy keeps in-frame clones and lacks some. The table has more than 1 million clones, roughly 74% seen once. This chain uses TRBV18 with TRBJ1-3; a weak D match, TRBD1 (5 bases). The sequencing sample was made of memory CD4+ T cells from PBMCs. Described subset: CD45RA-negative fraction. The source is a young man in good health. Some clones in this sample may be carry-over from other donors' samples. This chain's CDR3 is CASSEGSSGNTIYF. The CDR3 DNA follows: TGTGCCAGCTCAGAGGGGAGCTCTGGAAACACCATATATTTT.